This TCR beta chain was found in a study of spatial heterogeneity in lung cancer (dated by TCRdb to the late 2010s). General notes on the study: Beta-chain transcripts were consistently detected in greater numbers than alpha-chain transcripts, which likely reflects a higher abundance of beta-chain transcripts. A strong correlation was found between TCR transcript counts in tumor regions and a T cell transcriptional module score from matched bulk RNA-seq. In the raw uncorrected reads, each unique combination of TCR and UMI appeared more than ten times on average. In non-small cell lung cancer, the study made a quantitative comparison of TCR alpha and beta repertoires among multiple tumor regions, matched nontumor lung and blood. The study linked features of the TCR repertoire to counts of nonsynonymous mutations, which were determined by whole-exome sequencing of tumor tissue. At surgery, hundreds of tumor regions, approximately 64 matched nontumor lung samples and 56 PBMC samples were TCR-sequenced for both alpha and beta chains. General findings and caveats noted by the study authors: Additional single-cell paired TCR alpha and beta sequencing was considered necessary to confirm, at a functional level, the hypothesis that regional TCRs recognize regional mutations. TCR-seq coverage of tumor T cells was estimated to be only around 7.3% for alpha chains and about 13% for beta chains. Counts of ubiquitous and regional expanded TCRs were found to correlate with counts of ubiquitous and regional nonsynonymous mutations, respectively. The number of expanded intratumoral alpha and beta TCRs correlated with the tumor nonsynonymous mutation count.

Counted from cysteine to phenylalanine, this CDR3 has 16 amino acids. Just CDR3 DNA is preserved here, 48 bases in frame from base 1. V loses 2 bases at its end and J loses 5 bases; junction bases beyond the gene matches: 12. From the germline V gene (reference sequence), CDR1 is DFQATT and CDR2 is SNEGSKA. This clonotype came up a few times. Its cognate antigen has yet to be identified. No much larger clone is present one base from it, and per-base qualities are unavailable. Reading the label with the study, this specimen's time point is: sample taken at primary tumor resection. Donors were some 78 patients with early-stage, untreated non-small cell lung cancer from the lung TRACERx cohort. Whole RNA extracted from tumor and nontumor lung tissue, or from cryopreserved PBMC samples, was used for TCR sequencing without cell sorting. Only patients with enough RNA available from two or more tumor regions were chosen for TCR sequencing. Before selection, tumor and adjacent nontumor lung specimens were reviewed by a lung pathologist.

The library was made by 5' RACE. The run used a NextSeq 500. To allow correction of PCR and sequencing errors, the TCR library protocol tagged every TCR cDNA molecule with a unique molecular identifier. The paper's processing steps were these. Decombinator tools were used for TCR identification, UMI-based error correction and CDR3 extraction. TCRs above a frequency of 2 per 1,000, corresponding to the top 1% of the tumor frequency distribution, were defined as expanded. Expanded tumor TCRs were classed as regional if statistically deemed absent (corrected P<0.05) from at least one tumor region, otherwise ubiquitous. Rényi diversity was computed with the R vegan package after subsampling each repertoire 100 times to 5,000 TCRs. CDR3 similarity networks were built from amino acid triplet string-kernel similarity, connecting CDR3s with pairwise similarity above 0.82. TCRdb cleaned the public reads at Q25 with fastp, built clones with MiXCR and kept in-frame beta chains. Under each unique CDR3 protein, matching rows form one entry showing the most common genes and DNA. The V and J calls reflect TCRdb's pipeline rather than the authors' work. The sample table shows about 9,300 distinct CDR3 sequences, and roughly 6.7% are seen once. The ten largest make up about 29% of the sample.

The sequence came from a male donor with early-stage non-small cell lung cancer. Sequencing used lung tumor tissue, obtained at surgery. The V and J segments used are TRBV20-1 and TRBJ2-1; TRBD1 agrees with 7 junctional bases. Read as DNA, the sequence is TGCAGTGCTAGACCCCCCAGGGGACAGATAAACAATGAGCAGTTCTTC. It is translated as CSARPPRGQINNEQFF.